This T cell receptor (beta chain) derives from a study of blood T cell repertoires in COVID-19. Study overall: PBMCs, B-cell-depleted T cells, or T cells provided the cDNA or gDNA that made up the material.

The CDR3 is made up of 12 amino acids. In germline, CDR1 is SQVTM, CDR2 ANQGSEA. With 6 bases removed from V and 0 bases from J, the gap between germline ends came to 9 bases. In the original analysis: Reference gene primer amplification gave estimated nucleated cell counts. Libraries were prepared by immunoSEQ multiplex PCR; TCRdb keeps only in-frame clonotypes and omits some of them. V, J and clone size derive from that table, while D and trimming were established from the DNA sequence. The table lists 200,000 to 300,000 clones, more than 85% of them singletons. The sequenced sample was peripheral blood. The chain carries TRBV29-1 and TRBJ2-7, with D possibly matching TRBD2 (5 bases). The source of this sequence is a woman in her sixties or seventies with COVID-19, enrolled during active disease. The CDR3 DNA is TGCAGCGTAAGCGGTAGCTCCTACGAGCAGTACTTC. Translation gives CSVSGSSYEQYF.